One and the same sample provided the 6 T cell receptor beta chains below, sequenced in a study of shared T cell receptors in the human thymus. Generated by immunoSEQ multiplex PCR, the TCRdb table keeps only in-frame clones and is missing some. The table shows more than 550,000 clones, with 70% to 90% occurring only once. The same sample was also used in a study of human thymus T cells.

Sample: thymocytes. Every receptor here comes from a girl under three years old with a congenital heart defect.

The rearrangement links TRBV15 to TRBJ1-1, with no clear D. Germline V CDR1 and CDR2: LNHNV, YYDKDF (reference sequence). CDR3 size: 19 residues. The V end was cut by 1 base, the J end by 1 base, with 22 bases between. The CDR3 nucleotides read TGTGCCACCAGCAGAGTCTTTTCCGGGGATAACGGTGAGAACACTGAAGCTTTCTTT. This gives the protein CATSRVFSGDNGENTEAFF. Based on the CDR3 plus reference TRBV15 and TRBJ1-1, the full variable domain is DAMVIQNPRYQVTQFGKPVTLSCSQTLNHNVMYWYQQKSSQAPKLLFHYYDKDFNNEADTPDNFQSRRPNTSFCFLDIRSPGLGDTAMYLCATSRVFSGDNGENTEAFFGQGTRLTVV.

The chain uses TRBV15 and TRBJ1-2; D unresolved. Trimming cost V 0 bases and J 4 bases, with 15 bases left between them. Germline V gene sequence: CDR1 LNHNV, CDR2 YYDKDF (reference sequence). The CDR3 contains 16 residues. The CDR3 here is CATSRERHRRSYGYTF. The CDR3 nucleotides read TGTGCCACCAGCAGAGAGCGACATCGGCGTTCCTATGGCTACACCTTC.

The V and J genes are TRBV5-1 and TRBJ2-2; 7 positions agree with TRBD1. The V segment lost 3 bases and the J segment 6 bases; nucleotides outside the gene matches: 5. Germline assignment: CDR1 SGHRS and CDR2 YFSETQ. The CDR3 has 14 amino acids. CDR3 coding DNA: TGCGCCAGCAGCTCCTCAGGGACAGCCGGGGAGCTGTTTTTT. This translates into CASSSSGTAGELFF.

The chain recombines TRBV9 with TRBJ2-6, with D perhaps TRBD1 (6 bases). This CDR3 comprises 21 residues. Trimming stripped 3 bases from V and 0 bases from J, with 25 bases between. CDR1 is SGDLS and CDR2 is YYNGEE in the germline V gene. The CDR3 here is CASSAYDLKTGPNSGANVLTF. The CDR3 coding sequence is TGTGCCAGCAGCGCATACGACCTGAAGACAGGCCCCAACTCTGGGGCCAACGTCCTGACTTTC.

This clone was seen once. CDR3 region: CASSAGAGLSPLHF. The CDR3 DNA reads as TGTGCCAGCAGCGCGGGCGCCGGCCTATCACCCCTCCACTTT. V is TRBV5-6 and J is TRBJ1-6; D remains ambiguous. CDR3 length: 14 residues. Trimming pared 4 bases from V and 10 bases from J, leaving 15 bases between. Germline CDR1 SGHDT, CDR2 YYEEEE. The variable domain in full, completed from reference TRBV5-6 and TRBJ1-6, reads DAGVTQSPTHLIKTRGQQVTLRCSPKSGHDTVSWYQQALGQGPQFIFQYYEEEERQRGNFPDRFSGHQFPNYSSELNVNALLLGDSALYLCASSAGAGLSPLHFGNGTRLTVT.

This sequence joins TRBV18 and TRBJ2-1; TRBD2 agrees at 8 bases. Germline V gene data show CDR1 as KGHSH and CDR2 as LQKENI. V shed 4 bases and J 7 bases; nucleotides not matched to a gene: 9. The CDR3 extends over 15 amino acids. Here the CDR3 reads CASSQAGANSNEQFF. The DNA of the CDR3 is TGTGCCAGCTCACAAGCGGGAGCCAACTCTAATGAGCAGTTCTTC.